In this sample, the clone carrying this T cell receptor (beta chain) turned up once. Its antigen is as yet unknown. These data come from a study of PD-1 blockade in classical Hodgkin lymphoma. TCRdb's copy holds only in-frame clones and misses some; the assay was immunoSEQ multiplex PCR. The sample includes about 17,000 clones, 65% to 85% of them seen just once. General study points: Patients with an early start, nivolumab under 1 year after ASCT, were excluded. Diversity similar to that of newly diagnosed patients was seen at baseline in complete responders. CD4+ TCR diversity, unlike CD8+, climbed significantly by C4D1.

Time point in this sample: cycle 4 day 1 (C4D1), after six to seven weeks of nivolumab. Relapses following autologous stem cell transplantation were seen in all patients, with brentuximab vedotin exposure varying. Magnetic negative selection purified CD4+ T cells from thawed PBMCs. Complete response, partial response or progressive disease constituted the best responses recorded. The CDR3 runs 15 residues. The germline V gene encodes CDR1 KGHSH and CDR2 LQKENI. V gave up 3 bases and J gave up 2 bases, with 11 bases separating them. The chain recombines TRBV18 with TRBJ1-5; D is possibly TRBD1 (5 bases). This sample comprised CD4+ T cells from blood, obtained before the fourth cycle of nivolumab. This clonotype originated in a human donor with classical Hodgkin lymphoma. The CDR3 coding sequence is TGTGCCAGCTCACCCCAGGGCTGGGGCAATCAGCCCCAGCATTTT. Protein: CASSPQGWGNQPQHF. The full variable domain, rest sourced from reference TRBV18 and TRBJ1-5, is NAGVMQNPRHLVRRRGQEARLRCSPMKGHSHVYWYRQLPEEGLKFMVYLQKENIIDESGMPKERFSAEFPKEGPSILRIQQVVRGDSAAYFCASSPQGWGNQPQHFGDGTRLSIL.